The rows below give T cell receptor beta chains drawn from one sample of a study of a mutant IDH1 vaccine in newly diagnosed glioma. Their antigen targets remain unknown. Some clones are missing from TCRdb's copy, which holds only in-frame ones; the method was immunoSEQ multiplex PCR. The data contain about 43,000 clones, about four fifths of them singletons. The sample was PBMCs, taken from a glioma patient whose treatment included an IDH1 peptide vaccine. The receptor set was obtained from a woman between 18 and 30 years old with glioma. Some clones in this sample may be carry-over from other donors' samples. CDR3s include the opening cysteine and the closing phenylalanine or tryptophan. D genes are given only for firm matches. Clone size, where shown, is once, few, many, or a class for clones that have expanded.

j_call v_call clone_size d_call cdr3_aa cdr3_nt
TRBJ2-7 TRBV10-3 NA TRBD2 CAISESTRRRGVPYEQYF TGTGCCATCAGTGAGTCGACCAGGCGACGGGGGGTTCCCTACGAGCAGTACTTC
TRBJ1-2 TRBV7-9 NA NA CASSPTQQGPGNF TGTGCCAGCAGCCCCACGCAACAGGGACCAGGAAACTTC
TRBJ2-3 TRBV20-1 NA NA CSASESLAQYF TGCAGTGCTAGTGAGTCCCTGGCGCAGTATTTT
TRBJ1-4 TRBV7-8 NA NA CASSSDRFGFNEKLFF TGTGCCAGCAGCTCAGATCGGTTCGGATTTAATGAAAAACTGTTTTTT
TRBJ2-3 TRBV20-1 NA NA CSASLGDTQYF TGCAGTGCTAGTCTAGGAGATACGCAGTATTTT
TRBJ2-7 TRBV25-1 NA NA CASSPHREQYF TGTGCCAGCAGTCCCCATCGCGAGCAGTACTTC
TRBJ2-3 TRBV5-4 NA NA CASSWSTDTQYF TGTGCCAGCAGCTGGAGCACAGATACGCAGTATTTT
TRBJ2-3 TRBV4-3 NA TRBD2 CASSQESPGLAGGLDTQYF TGCGCCAGCAGCCAAGAGAGCCCTGGACTAGCGGGGGGCCTGGATACGCAGTATTTT
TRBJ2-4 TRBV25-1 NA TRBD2 CASSPVRGTKNIQYF TGTGCCAGCAGCCCCGTGCGGGGGACCAAAAACATTCAGTACTTC
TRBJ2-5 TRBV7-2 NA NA CASSLWAASQETQYF TGTGCCAGCAGCTTGTGGGCGGCATCACAAGAGACCCAGTACTTC
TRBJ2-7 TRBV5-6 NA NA CASSFRGGAYEQYF TGTGCCAGCAGCTTCCGAGGGGGGGCGTACGAGCAGTACTTC
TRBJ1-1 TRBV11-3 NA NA CASSLGGALDTEAFF TGTGCCAGCAGCCTGGGGGGGGCATTGGACACTGAAGCTTTCTTT
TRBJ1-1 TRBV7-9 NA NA CASSPQGIGSEAFF TGTGCCAGCAGCCCTCAGGGGATTGGTTCAGAAGCTTTCTTT
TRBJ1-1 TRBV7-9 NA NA CASSSDGGGNTEAFF TGTGCCAGCAGCTCAGACGGGGGCGGGAACACTGAAGCTTTCTTT
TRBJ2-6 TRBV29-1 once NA CSAEDQPGANVLTF TGCAGCGCCGAAGACCAACCCGGGGCCAACGTCCTGACTTTC
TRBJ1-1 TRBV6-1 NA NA CASSLFGGADTEAFF TGTGCCAGCAGCCTTTTTGGGGGAGCGGACACTGAAGCTTTCTTT
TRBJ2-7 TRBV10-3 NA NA CAISTSLSYEQYF TGTGCCATCAGCACTAGCCTATCCTACGAGCAGTACTTC
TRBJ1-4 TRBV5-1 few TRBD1 CASSLGQGQVPMLFF TGCGCCAGCAGCTTGGGACAGGGTCAGGTCCCCATGCTGTTTTTT
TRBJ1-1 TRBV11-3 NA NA CASSLGLNTEAFF TGTGCCAGCAGCTTAGGGCTGAACACTGAAGCTTTCTTT
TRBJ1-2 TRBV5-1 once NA CASSAPGQNYGYTF TGCGCCAGCAGCGCGCCGGGACAAAACTATGGCTACACCTTC
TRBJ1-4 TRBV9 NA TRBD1 CASSAPTGVGEKLFF TGTGCCAGCAGCGCCCCAACAGGGGTTGGTGAAAAACTGTTTTTT
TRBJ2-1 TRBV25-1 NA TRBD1 CASRTGSYNEQFF TGTGCCAGCAGGACAGGGTCCTACAATGAGCAGTTCTTC
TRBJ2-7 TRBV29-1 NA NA CSVDRQDEQYF TGCAGCGTTGACCGGCAAGACGAGCAGTACTTC
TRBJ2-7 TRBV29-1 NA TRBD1 CSVMKTGDAGYEQYF TGCAGCGTTATGAAGACAGGGGACGCGGGTTACGAGCAGTACTTC
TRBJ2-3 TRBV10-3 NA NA CAISAAANTKVNTDTQYF TGTGCCATCAGCGCCGCTGCTAATACGAAGGTCAACACAGATACGCAGTATTTT
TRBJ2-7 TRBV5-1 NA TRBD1 CASSLVGTGGYEQYF TGCGCCAGCAGCTTGGTTGGGACAGGGGGCTACGAGCAGTACTTC
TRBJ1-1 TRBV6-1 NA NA CASSRMGRDAEAFF TGTGCCAGCAGCCGGATGGGACGGGACGCTGAAGCTTTCTTT
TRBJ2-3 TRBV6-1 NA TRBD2 CASSAAGGYTDTQYF TGTGCCAGCAGTGCGGCGGGAGGGTACACAGATACGCAGTATTTT
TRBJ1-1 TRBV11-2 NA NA CASSFKGWLNTEAFF TGTGCCAGCAGCTTTAAGGGGTGGCTGAACACTGAAGCTTTCTTT
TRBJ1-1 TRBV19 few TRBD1 CASYRGGNRGLNTEAFF TGTGCCAGCTATCGGGGAGGAAACAGGGGATTGAACACTGAAGCTTTCTTT
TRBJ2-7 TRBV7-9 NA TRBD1 CASSQAAGGVYEQYF TGTGCCAGCAGCCAGGCGGCAGGGGGCGTCTACGAGCAGTACTTC
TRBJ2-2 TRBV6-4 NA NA CASSRGTGELFF TGTGCCAGCAGTCGGGGCACCGGGGAGCTGTTTTTT
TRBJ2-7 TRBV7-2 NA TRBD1 CASSFGTGMYEQYF TGTGCCAGCAGCTTCGGGACAGGGATGTACGAGCAGTACTTC
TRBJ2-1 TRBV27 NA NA CASRRLSYNEQFF TGTGCCAGCCGTCGGTTAAGCTACAATGAGCAGTTCTTC
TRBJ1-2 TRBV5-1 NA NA CASGAGEDYGYTF TGCGCCAGCGGCGCAGGGGAGGACTATGGCTACACCTTC
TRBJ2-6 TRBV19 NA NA CASAGNSGANVLTF TGTGCCAGCGCAGGGAACTCTGGGGCCAACGTCCTGACTTTC
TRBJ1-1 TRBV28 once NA CASSLQPGAEGFF TGTGCCAGCAGCCTTCAACCAGGGGCGGAGGGTTTCTTT
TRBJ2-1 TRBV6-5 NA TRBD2 CASSYTGTSEQFF TGTGCCAGCAGTTACACCGGGACTAGCGAGCAGTTCTTC
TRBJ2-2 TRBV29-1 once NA CSVEGQENTGELFF TGCAGCGTTGAAGGACAGGAGAACACCGGGGAGCTGTTTTTT
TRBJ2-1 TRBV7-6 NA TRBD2 CASSLVAGGPNEQFF TGTGCCAGCAGCTTAGTTGCGGGAGGGCCCAATGAGCAGTTCTTC
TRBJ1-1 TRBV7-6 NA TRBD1 CASSFTGGRSEAFF TGTGCCAGCAGCTTTACAGGGGGCAGGTCTGAAGCTTTCTTT
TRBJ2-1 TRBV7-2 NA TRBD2 CASRESGGAAYNEQFF TGTGCCAGCAGAGAGAGCGGGGGGGCTGCCTACAATGAGCAGTTCTTC
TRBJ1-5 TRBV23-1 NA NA CASSHPRGGGDGQPQHF TGCGCCAGCAGTCACCCGAGAGGTGGGGGCGACGGTCAGCCCCAGCATTTT